These 26 T cell receptor beta chains share one sample of origin, sequenced in a study of blood T cell repertoires in COVID-19. Here immunoSEQ multiplex PCR was the method, and the copy in TCRdb shows in-frame clones only, minus some. This sample carries roughly 170,000 clones, 60% to 80% of them seen once, and the ten largest clones take roughly 17%. Sequencing used PBMCs or T cells enriched from blood (not recorded which). All receptors derive from a woman between 50 and 59 years old who had recovered from COVID-19.

The chain links TRBV19 to TRBJ1-5; 10 nucleotides align to TRBD1. V shed 7 bases and J 7 bases; nucleotides not matched to a gene: 10. The CDR3 has 15 amino acids. The germline V gene has CDR1 LNHDA and CDR2 SQIVND (reference sequence). The CDR3 loop is CASKTDRGFRQPQHF. The CDR3, as DNA: TGTGCCAGTAAGACGGACAGGGGGTTTCGGCAGCCCCAGCATTTT.

This clone has a handful of counts. The chain uses TRBV4-2 and TRBJ2-1, with D possibly matching TRBD2 (5 bases). Germline CDR1 and CDR2: LGHNA and YNFKEQ. V was pared by 5 bases and J by 5 bases, with 19 bases between. This CDR3 spans 16 amino acids. The CDR3 here is CASSGELGPGNNEQFF. CDR3 bases: TGTGCCAGCAGCGGGGAGCTAGGACCGGGGAACAATGAGCAGTTCTTC.

The rearrangement joins TRBV24-1 to TRBJ2-1; TRBD2 matches 11 bases. The CDR3 contains 17 residues. Germline CDR1 reads KGHDR; CDR2 reads SFDVKD. Trimming cost V 4 bases and J 2 bases; bases outside gene matches: 6. The CDR3 sequence is CATSDQKLAGAYNEQFF. The CDR3 DNA reads as TGTGCCACCAGTGACCAGAAACTAGCGGGGGCCTACAATGAGCAGTTCTTC.

The chain combines TRBV28 with TRBJ2-7; TRBD2 matches at 9 bases. V was pared by 2 bases and J by 5 bases, with 1 base of the junction left unmatched. This CDR3 contains 13 residues. CDR1 MDHEN and CDR2 SYDVKM come from the germline V gene. CDR3 in DNA: TGTGCCAGCAGTTTAGGACTAGCGCACGAGCAGTACTTC. It specifies CASSLGLAHEQYF.

V is TRBV5-1 and J is TRBJ1-6; TRBD1 agrees at 7 bases. CDR1 and CDR2 (germline): SGHRS, YFSETQ. V lost 2 bases, J lost 1 base, and 9 bases stayed unmatched. The CDR3 extends over 18 amino acids. CDR3 DNA: TGCGCCAGCAGCTTAAAGGGACAGCTCGGTTCCTATAATTCACCCCTCCACTTT. Amino acid sequence: CASSLKGQLGSYNSPLHF. The variable domain in full, with the rest retrieved from reference TRBV5-1 and TRBJ1-6, is KAGVTQTPRYLIKTRGQQVTLSCSPISGHRSVSWYQQTPGQGLQFLFEYFSETQRNKGNFPGRFSGRQFSNSRSEMNVSTLELGDSALYLCASSLKGQLGSYNSPLHFGNGTRLTVT.

This chain uses TRBV5-1 with TRBJ2-7; tentatively, D is TRBD2 (5 bases). Germline loops: CDR1 SGHRS, CDR2 YFSETQ. Trimming took off 4 bases at V and 2 bases at J, with 16 bases between the two ends. The CDR3 is 15 amino acids. The DNA of the CDR3 is TGCGCCAGCAGCATAGGACCTGAGGGTCCCTACGAGCAGTACTTC. Its protein is CASSIGPEGPYEQYF. Full variable domain (remainder filled in from reference TRBV5-1 and TRBJ2-7): KAGVTQTPRYLIKTRGQQVTLSCSPISGHRSVSWYQQTPGQGLQFLFEYFSETQRNKGNFPGRFSGRQFSNSRSEMNVSTLELGDSALYLCASSIGPEGPYEQYFGPGTRLTVT.

This chain uses TRBV27 with TRBJ1-2, with 9 bases aligning to TRBD1. From germline, CDR1 is MNHEY and CDR2 SMNVEV (reference sequence). The V and J ends lost 2 bases and 3 bases, in that order; junction bases with no gene match: 1. The CDR3 consists of 14 residues. The CDR3: CASSLTGGDYGYTF. The CDR3 DNA sequence: TGTGCCAGCAGTTTAACAGGGGGCGACTATGGCTACACCTTC.

The J gene is TRBJ2-1, the V gene TRBV7-3; the match to TRBD2 covers 9 bases. Germline V gene sequence: CDR1 SGHTA, CDR2 FQGTGA. V lost 5 bases to trimming and J lost 6 bases; unmatched junction nucleotides: 8. The CDR3 consists of 15 residues. CDR3 protein: CASSPGTSPANEQFF. Here the CDR3 DNA reads TGTGCCAGCAGCCCGGGGACTAGCCCAGCCAATGAGCAGTTCTTC.

The genes are TRBV11-2 and TRBJ2-7; 7 nucleotides line up with TRBD2. In germline, CDR1 is SGHAT, CDR2 FQNNGV. Losses at the gene ends were 0 bases for V and 4 bases for J; bases not matched to a gene: 6. The CDR3 consists of 15 residues. The CDR3: CASSLDPSGMYEQYF. The CDR3 nucleotides read TGTGCCAGCAGCTTAGACCCCAGCGGGATGTACGAGCAGTACTTC. Together with reference TRBV11-2 and TRBJ2-7, the CDR3 gives the full variable domain: EAGVAQSPRYKIIEKRQSVAFWCNPISGHATLYWYQQILGQGPKLLIQFQNNGVVDDSQLPKDRFSAERLKGVDSTLKIQPAKLEDSAVYLCASSLDPSGMYEQYFGPGTRLTVT.

The table lists this clone with a count of one. The chain's CDR3 is CASSLGQGHEQYF. In nucleotides, the CDR3 is TGTGCCAGCAGTTTGGGACAGGGACACGAGCAGTACTTC. V is TRBV12-3 or TRBV12-4 and J is TRBJ2-7; 9 bases match TRBD1. This CDR3 contains 13 residues. V lost 3 bases, J lost 5 bases, and 2 bases stayed unmatched.

The chain is built from TRBV20-1 and TRBJ2-7, with 10 nucleotides matching TRBD2. Per germline, CDR1 DFQATT and CDR2 SNEGSKA (reference sequence). V gave up 3 bases and J gave up 5 bases; unmatched junction bases: 13. The CDR3 is made up of 16 amino acids. The CDR3 is CSASVVTSGASDEQYF. DNA of the CDR3: TGCAGTGCTAGTGTGGTTACTAGCGGGGCTTCCGACGAGCAGTACTTC.

V gene TRBV3-1 (or the pseudogene TRBV3-2) combines with J gene TRBJ1-2, with a weak D call TRBD1 (5 bases). Germline V CDR1 and CDR2: LGHDT, YNNKEL (reference sequence). Deletions cut 1 base from V and 5 bases from J, with 14 bases between. CDR3 length equals 15 residues. The CDR3 DNA is TGTGCCAGCAGCCAAGGAGGCGCAGGGTCGTATGGCTACACCTTC. This translates into CASSQGGAGSYGYTF.

The chain combines TRBV7-2 with TRBJ1-6; tentative D call: TRBD1 (6 bases). The CDR3 runs 15 residues. Trimming pared 7 bases from V and 7 bases from J, leaving 17 bases between. Germline V gene sequence: CDR1 SGHTA, CDR2 FQGNSA. CDR3 coding DNA: TGTGCCAGCACCTTGCTGAGGACAGACAATTCACCCCTCCACTTT. It yields the protein CASTLLRTDNSPLHF.

The chain links TRBV10-3 to TRBJ1-2; 8 bases match TRBD1. V lost 7 bases, J lost 6 bases, and 22 bases stayed unmatched. In germline, CDR1 is ENHRY, CDR2 SYGVKD. The CDR3 is made up of 18 amino acids. The chain's CDR3 is CAITSLPTDTGTGNGYTF. CDR3 DNA sequence: TGTGCCATCACCTCTTTACCCACGGATACCGGGACAGGTAATGGCTACACCTTC.

The rearrangement uses TRBV3-1 (or the pseudogene TRBV3-2) and TRBJ1-2; tentative D call: TRBD1 (6 bases). The CDR3 is 13 amino acids. The V gene lost 4 bases and the J gene lost 2 bases, with 8 bases spanning the gap. CDR1 and CDR2 from the germline V gene are LGHDT and YNNKEL (reference sequence). The DNA of the CDR3 is TGTGCCAGCAGCCCAGGGGCCAACTATGGCTACACCTTC. Residues: CASSPGANYGYTF.

In this sample, this clone turned up a few times. This chain uses TRBV28 with TRBJ2-1, with 8 nucleotides matching TRBD2. Germline CDR1 and CDR2: MDHEN and SYDVKM. Trimming at V came to 3 bases and at J to 1 base, leaving 2 bases not matched to a gene. The CDR3 has 15 amino acids. The CDR3 coding sequence is TGTGCCAGCAGTTTTCGCGGGGGGTCCTACAATGAGCAGTTCTTC. Translating gives CASSFRGGSYNEQFF.

This clone was seen a single time. V usage is TRBV6-5 and J usage is TRBJ1-2; TRBD1 might be the D (6 bases). Trimming cost V 6 bases and J 3 bases, with 17 bases left between them. Germline loops: CDR1 MNHEY, CDR2 SVGAGI. The CDR3 is 15 residues long. The CDR3 DNA reads TGTGCCAGCAGGAAAGACTTGACAGGCGACTATGGCTACACCTTC. Its protein product is CASRKDLTGDYGYTF.

This clone turned up a few times. V is TRBV6-5 and J is TRBJ1-6; no clear D. The V gene lost 4 bases and the J gene lost 5 bases, with 12 bases spanning the gap. Germline V gives CDR1 MNHEY, CDR2 SVGAGI. CDR3 length equals 15 residues. CDR3 region: CASSFGIADNSPLHF. The CDR3 region has the DNA TGTGCCAGCAGTTTTGGCATAGCCGATAATTCACCCCTCCACTTT.

This clone was detected once. The gene calls are TRBV6-2 or TRBV6-3 and TRBJ1-5; 8 bases map to TRBD1. After removal of 6 bases from V and 6 bases from J, the junction contained 4 bases not matched to a gene. Germline V gene data show CDR1 as MNHEY and CDR2 as SVGEGT. CDR3 length: 13 amino acids. This chain's CDR3 is CASSDRGGQPQHF. DNA for the CDR3: TGTGCCAGCAGCGACAGGGGTGGTCAGCCCCAGCATTTT.

J is TRBJ2-1 and V is TRBV3-1 (or the pseudogene TRBV3-2); 13 bases agree with TRBD2. Germline lookup yields CDR1 LGHDT and CDR2 YNNKEL (reference sequence). The CDR3 consists of 17 residues. V shed 0 bases and J 6 bases; nucleotides not matched to a gene: 5. CDR3 region: CASSQDLRLAGGNEQFF. The CDR3 nucleotides read TGTGCCAGCAGCCAAGATCTTAGACTAGCGGGAGGCAATGAGCAGTTCTTC.

This sequence joins TRBV11-2 and TRBJ2-5; D perhaps matches TRBD1 (6 bases). Trimming took off 5 bases at V and 1 base at J, with 11 bases between the two ends. Germline assignment: CDR1 SGHAT and CDR2 FQNNGV. The CDR3 has 14 amino acids. The CDR3 reads CASSHQGTQETQYF. CDR3 nucleotide sequence: TGTGCCAGCAGCCATCAGGGGACCCAAGAGACCCAGTACTTC.

The chain uses TRBV27 and TRBJ1-5, with 7 bases aligning to TRBD1. The germline V gene has CDR1 MNHEY and CDR2 SMNVEV (reference sequence). The V segment lost 6 bases and the J segment 1 base; nucleotides outside the gene matches: 9. The CDR3 runs to 16 residues. The CDR3 nucleotides read TGTGCCAGCAGATTTAACTACAGGGGCAGCAATCAGCCCCAGCATTTT. It yields the protein CASRFNYRGSNQPQHF.

J is TRBJ2-2 and V is TRBV7-2; D is unclear. This CDR3 spans 17 amino acids. CDR1 and CDR2 (germline): SGHTA, FQGNSA. With 2 bases removed from V and 7 bases from J, the gap between germline ends came to 20 bases. The CDR3 spells CASSLQSSRLSNGELFF. The CDR3 DNA reads TGTGCCAGCAGCTTACAGTCTAGTCGTCTTTCCAACGGGGAGCTGTTTTTT.

This clone was recorded once. The chain links TRBV5-1 to TRBJ1-3, with 7 nucleotides matching TRBD1. The CDR3 is 14 residues long. In germline, CDR1 is SGHRS, CDR2 YFSETQ. Losses at the gene ends were 1 base for V and 4 bases for J; bases not matched to a gene: 2. The CDR3 spells CASSLQGDGNTIYF. The DNA of the CDR3 is TGCGCCAGCAGCTTGCAGGGGGACGGAAACACCATATATTTT.

The chain's CDR3 is CASSFRSRRTDTEAFF. The CDR3 bases are TGTGCCAGCAGTTTCCGTAGTCGCAGGACAGACACTGAAGCTTTCTTT. The chain carries TRBV28 and TRBJ1-1; possibly TRBD1 for D (6 bases). Trimming stripped 3 bases from V and 3 bases from J, with 17 bases between. Germline-derived CDR1 and CDR2 are MDHEN and SYDVKM. The CDR3 covers 16 residues.

The chain is built from TRBV18 and TRBJ1-1, with D possibly matching TRBD1 (6 bases). This CDR3 is built from 13 residues. Trimming left V 2 bases short and J 4 bases short, with 8 bases between. Germline V gives CDR1 KGHSH, CDR2 LQKENI. In DNA form, the CDR3 reads TGTGCCAGCTCACCAACAGGGATCACTGAAGCTTTCTTT. Translating it yields CASSPTGITEAFF.